These 9 T cell receptor beta chains share one sample of origin, sequenced in a study of blood T cell repertoires in COVID-19. The protocol was immunoSEQ multiplex PCR, while the TCRdb copy is restricted to in-frame clones and leaves out a portion. The sample carries approximately 96,000 clones, about 95% recorded once. Source material: peripheral blood. Receptor source: a human donor with active COVID-19. The donor label of this sample is uncertain.

The chain's CDR3 is CSASPPQEGHEQYF. CDR3 sequence (DNA): TGCAGTGCTAGTCCCCCCCAGGAAGGCCACGAGCAGTACTTC. The chain combines TRBV20-1 with TRBJ2-7; D ambiguous. The germline CDR1 and CDR2 sequences are DFQATT and SNEGSKA (reference sequence). This CDR3 has 14 residues. The V and J ends lost 3 bases and 5 bases respectively, with 17 bases between them.

The chain has TRBV5-1 and TRBJ2-2; 7 bases line up with TRBD2. This CDR3 has 18 residues. J gave up 4 bases and V 3 bases, and 15 bases lay outside the gene matches. CDR1 and CDR2 from the germline V gene are SGHRS and YFSETQ. In DNA form, the CDR3 reads TGCGCCAGCAGCTCCCGGGTGCGGGAGAATCGGGCCACCGGGGAGCTGTTTTTT. Amino acids: CASSSRVRENRATGELFF.

This chain connects TRBV29-1 to TRBJ2-2, with D possibly matching TRBD1 (6 bases). The CDR3 extends over 16 amino acids. Germline CDR1 is SQVTM and CDR2 is ANQGSEA. Trimming pared 1 base from V and 5 bases from J, leaving 17 bases between. CDR3 nucleotides: TGCAGCGTTGAAGGGACAGACGCTAGGGTGACCGGGGAGCTGTTTTTT. It encodes CSVEGTDARVTGELFF.

This chain uses TRBV7-2 with TRBJ1-6, with D possibly TRBD1 on 5 matching bases. Germline CDR1 is SGHTA and CDR2 is FQGNSA. Trimming pared 1 base from V and 0 bases from J, leaving 13 bases between. CDR3 length: 18 residues. The CDR3 loop is CASSLGTGRLSYNSPLHF. CDR3 nucleotides: TGTGCCAGCAGCTTAGGTACAGGAAGACTCTCCTATAATTCACCCCTCCACTTT.

This clone was counted a single time. The genes are TRBV5-1 and TRBJ1-1, with D tentatively TRBD1 (6 bases). Germline CDR1 reads SGHRS; CDR2 reads YFSETQ. The length of the CDR3 is 17 residues. Trimming cost V 2 bases and J 4 bases, with 21 bases left between them. This CDR3 is CASSFFWRGAKVTEAFF. CDR3 sequence (DNA): TGCGCCAGCAGCTTCTTCTGGCGGGGGGCGAAAGTCACTGAAGCTTTCTTT.

This clone was counted a single time. The chain links TRBV12-5 to TRBJ1-2; D not certain. The V end was cut by 1 base, the J end by 8 bases, with 5 bases between. The CDR3 length is 11 residues. The germline V gene encodes CDR1 LGHNT and CDR2 FRNRAP. CDR3 amino acids: CASGLGRGYTF. The CDR3 bases are TGTGCTAGTGGTTTGGGGAGGGGCTACACCTTC.

The chain has TRBV24-1 and TRBJ2-1; possible D gene TRBD1, 6 bases. The length of the CDR3 is 15 residues. Trimming cost V 5 bases and J 4 bases, with 14 bases left between them. Germline lookup yields CDR1 KGHDR and CDR2 SFDVKD. CDR3 in amino acids: CATSVPDSLYNEQFF. The CDR3 DNA reads as TGTGCCACCAGTGTTCCGGACAGCCTATACAATGAGCAGTTCTTC.

A single count supports this clone. The CDR3 region is CASSLSTGGDTQYF. Here the CDR3 DNA reads TGTGCCAGCAGCTTGTCGACAGGGGGAGATACGCAGTATTTT. The V and J genes are TRBV7-9 and TRBJ2-3, with TRBD1 matching over 9 bases. Per germline, CDR1 SEHNR and CDR2 FQNEAQ (reference sequence). The ends lost 3 bases at V and 5 bases at J; junction bases unmatched: 3. The CDR3 spans 14 residues.

The chain carries TRBV15 and TRBJ2-1; TRBD2 matches at 11 bases. Germline CDR1 is LNHNV and CDR2 is YYDKDF (reference sequence). The J segment lost 8 bases and the V segment lost 0 bases, leaving 12 bases of the junction unmatched. This CDR3 spans 18 amino acids. CDR3 nucleotides: TGTGCCACCAGCAGAGATGGAATACTAGCGGGAGAATCAGATGAGCAGTTCTTC. Its protein product is CATSRDGILAGESDEQFF.